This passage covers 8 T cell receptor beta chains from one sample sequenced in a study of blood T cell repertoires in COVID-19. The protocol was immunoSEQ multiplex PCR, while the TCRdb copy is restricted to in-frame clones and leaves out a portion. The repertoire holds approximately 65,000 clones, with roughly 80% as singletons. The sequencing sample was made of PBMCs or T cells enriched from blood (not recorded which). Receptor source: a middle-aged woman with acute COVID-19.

The CDR3 here is CASSFSPRGAEAFF. In nucleotides, the CDR3 is TGCGCCAGCAGCTTTTCTCCCAGGGGGGCTGAAGCTTTCTTT. The rearrangement uses TRBV5-1 and TRBJ1-1; TRBD1 aligns across 7 bases. Germline values: CDR1 SGHRS, CDR2 YFSETQ. The V and J ends lost 2 bases and 6 bases, in that order; junction bases with no gene match: 7. This CDR3 region has 14 residues.

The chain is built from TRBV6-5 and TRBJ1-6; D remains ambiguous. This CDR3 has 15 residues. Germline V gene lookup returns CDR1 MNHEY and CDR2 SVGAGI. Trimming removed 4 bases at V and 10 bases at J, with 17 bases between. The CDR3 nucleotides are TGTGCCAGCAGTTCGAGATCGGCCCCGGGGTCACCCCTCCACTTT. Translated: CASSSRSAPGSPLHF.

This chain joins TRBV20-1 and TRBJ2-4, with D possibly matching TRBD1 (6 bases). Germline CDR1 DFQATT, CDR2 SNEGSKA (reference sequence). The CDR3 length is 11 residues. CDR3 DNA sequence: TGCGGGGGCCTAGCCAAAAACATTCAGTACTTC. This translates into CGGLAKNIQYF.

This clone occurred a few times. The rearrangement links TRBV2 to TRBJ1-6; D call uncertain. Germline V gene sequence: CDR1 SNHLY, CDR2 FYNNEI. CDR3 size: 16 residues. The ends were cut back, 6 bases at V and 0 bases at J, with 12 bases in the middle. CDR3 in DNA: TGTGCCAGCAGCGGCGGTACAAGCTCCTATAATTCACCCCTCCACTTT. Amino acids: CASSGGTSSYNSPLHF. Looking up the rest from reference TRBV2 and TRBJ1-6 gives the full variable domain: EPEVTQTPSHQVTQMGQEVILRCVPISNHLYFYWYRQILGQKVEFLVSFYNNEISEKSEIFDDQFSVERPDGSNFTLKIRSTKLEDSAMYFCASSGGTSSYNSPLHFGNGTRLTVT.

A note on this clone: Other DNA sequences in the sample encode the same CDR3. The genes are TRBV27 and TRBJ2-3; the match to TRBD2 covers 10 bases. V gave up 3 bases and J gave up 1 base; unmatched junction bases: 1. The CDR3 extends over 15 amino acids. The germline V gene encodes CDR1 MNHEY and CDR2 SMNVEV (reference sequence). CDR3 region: CASSFGTSGTDTQYF. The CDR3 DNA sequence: TGTGCCAGCAGTTTCGGGACTAGCGGCACAGATACGCAGTATTTT.

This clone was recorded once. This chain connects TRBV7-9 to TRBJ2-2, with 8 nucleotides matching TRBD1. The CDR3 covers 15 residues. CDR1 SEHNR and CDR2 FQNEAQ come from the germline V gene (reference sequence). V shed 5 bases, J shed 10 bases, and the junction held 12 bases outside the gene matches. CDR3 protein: CASSRTGQGLKELFF. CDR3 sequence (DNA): TGTGCCAGCAGCCGGACTGGACAGGGTCTTAAGGAGCTGTTTTTT.

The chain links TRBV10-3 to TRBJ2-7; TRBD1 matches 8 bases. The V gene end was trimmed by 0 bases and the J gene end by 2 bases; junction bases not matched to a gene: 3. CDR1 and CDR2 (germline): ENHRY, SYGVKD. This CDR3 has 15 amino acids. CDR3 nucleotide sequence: TGTGCCATCAGTGAGTCGGGACAGGACCCCTACGAGCAGTACTTC. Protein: CAISESGQDPYEQYF.

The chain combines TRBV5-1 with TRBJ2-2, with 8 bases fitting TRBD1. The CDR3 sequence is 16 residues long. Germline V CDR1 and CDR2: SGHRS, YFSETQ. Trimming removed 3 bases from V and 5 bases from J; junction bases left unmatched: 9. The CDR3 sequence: CASSSSGQGRTGELFF. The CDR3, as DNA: TGCGCCAGCAGCTCCTCAGGACAGGGAAGGACCGGGGAGCTGTTTTTT.